Listed below are T cell receptor beta chains from one sample, sequenced in a study of metastatic and nonmetastatic thyroid tumors. Through MiXCR, TCRdb re-clonotyped the PCR reads. Among roughly 53,000 clones listed, approximately 22% were seen once. The material sequenced was blood. The source of these receptors is a female donor with papillary thyroid cancer or a benign thyroid nodule (not recorded which). Some clones in this sample may be carry-over from other donors' samples. The conserved cysteine and the conserved F or W are not part of the CDR3 here.

TRBJ1-5 | TRBV7-6 | 12 | ASSLQGSDQPQH
TRBJ2-5 | TRBV10-3 | 13 | AISDRTSEQETQY
TRBJ1-2 | TRBV5-1 | 10 | ASSLAGRGYT
TRBJ2-3 | TRBV12-5 | 11 | ASGLGDFHTQY
TRBJ1-2 | TRBV28 | 12 | ANMTFQSDYGYT
TRBJ1-2 | TRBV5-1 | 14 | ASSRARDSLSGGYT
TRBJ2-3 | TRBV3-1 | 13 | ASSPSGRADDTQY
TRBJ2-7 | TRBV5-1 | 11 | ASSFHGGYEQS
TRBJ2-7 | TRBV30 | 12 | AWSKVRLGTEQY
TRBJ1-5 | TRBV28 | 15 | AISTRTGEGLHQPQH
TRBJ2-2 | TRBV6-2/TRBV6-3 | 14 | ASSYLSNPNTGELF
TRBJ2-7 | TRBV11-2 | 13 | ASSLGTGGKREQY
TRBJ2-1 | TRBV20-1 | 12 | SAKPGLAGGEQF
TRBJ1-5 | TRBV2 | 13 | ASSEDTAGNQPQH
TRBJ2-1 | TRBV6-5 | 11 | ASSYDRVNEQF
TRBJ1-2 | TRBV6-2/TRBV6-3 | 13 | ASSLGQGGTGSYT
TRBJ2-1 | TRBV28 | 10 | ARCSEWDEQF
TRBJ2-7 | TRBV12-3/TRBV12-4 | 15 | ASSKGGAGGLSYEQY
TRBJ2-1 | TRBV19 | 12 | ASPMTSGYNEQF
TRBJ2-2 | TRBV7-8 | 13 | ASSLGGQGFGELF
TRBJ2-1 | TRBV12-5 | 13 | ASGRARGSYNEQF
TRBJ2-3 | TRBV5-4 | 14 | ASSLQGAPFTDTQY
TRBJ2-3 | TRBV5-1 | 9 | ASTSTDTQY
TRBJ1-4 | TRBV7-9 | 12 | ASSPGQGDEKLF
TRBJ2-2 | TRBV20-1 | 12 | SARTGGGDGELF
TRBJ2-7 | TRBV2 | 12 | ASSEEALTYEQY
TRBJ2-1 | TRBV6-5 | 11 | ASSYGPYNEQF
TRBJ2-7 | TRBV9 | 13 | ASSVEGQGSYEQY
TRBJ2-2 | TRBV24-1 | 14 | ATSDATGVSTGEMF
TRBJ2-7 | TRBV28 | 13 | ASSSYRVPPYEQY
TRBJ1-5 | TRBV18 | 14 | ASSPPGNRGCQPHH
TRBJ2-1 | TRBV12-3/TRBV12-4 | 13 | AISPVLAGGNEQF
TRBJ2-1 | TRBV12-3/TRBV12-4 | 17 | ASSLWREGRMSSYNEQF
TRBJ2-2 | TRBV4-2 | 14 | ASSHFQGPNTGELF
TRBJ2-1 | TRBV19 | 10 | ASISRLNEQF
TRBJ2-1 | TRBV5-1 | 12 | ASEKAGGRGEQF
TRBJ2-1 | TRBV19 | 10 | ASSHWDNEQF
TRBJ1-1 | TRBV27 | 11 | ASSLYGDTEAF
TRBJ1-1 | TRBV7-6 | 12 | ASSLGLGDTEAF
TRBJ1-4 | TRBV7-3 | 13 | ASSWEGQGDEKLF
TRBJ2-3 | TRBV7-6 | 16 | ASSSRIGYGGIGDTQY
TRBJ2-5 | TRBV11-2 | 17 | ASSLESDGAPVAVETQY
TRBJ1-3 | TRBV11-2 | 11 | ASSLEPGNTIY
TRBJ1-2 | TRBV9 | 12 | ASSVGPGNYGYT
TRBJ2-6 | TRBV19 | 14 | ASSRTGGSGANVLT
TRBJ2-1 | TRBV5-1 | 13 | ASSSESGLGNEQF
TRBJ2-1 | TRBV19 | 12 | ASRLAGGPSEQF
TRBJ2-3 | TRBV5-1 | 15 | ASSLVGSRTPTDTQY
TRBJ2-7 | TRBV5-1 | 9 | ASSARDEQY
TRBJ2-3 | TRBV19 | 14 | ASSIPGSPSTDTQY
TRBJ1-4 | TRBV28 | 12 | ASRLTGGDEKLF
TRBJ2-4 | TRBV6-2/TRBV6-3 | 13 | ASRLQGATKNIQY
TRBJ2-5 | TRBV30 | 10 | AWMGFEKTQY
TRBJ2-1 | TRBV18 | 13 | ASSFGTGAYNEQF
TRBJ1-2 | TRBV28 | 10 | ASSRANYGYT